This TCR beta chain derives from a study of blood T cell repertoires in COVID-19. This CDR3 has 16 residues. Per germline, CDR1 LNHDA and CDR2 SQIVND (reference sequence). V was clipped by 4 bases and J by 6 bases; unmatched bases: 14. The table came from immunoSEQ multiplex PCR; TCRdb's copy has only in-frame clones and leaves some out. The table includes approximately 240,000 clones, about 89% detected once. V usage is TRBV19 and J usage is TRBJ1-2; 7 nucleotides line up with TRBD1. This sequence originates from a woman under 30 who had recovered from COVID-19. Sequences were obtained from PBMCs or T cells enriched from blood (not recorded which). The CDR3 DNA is TGTGCCAGTAGTAGGATCAACGACAGGGCTGAGAATGGCTACACCTTC. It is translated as CASSRINDRAENGYTF.